The sample holds one count of the clone carrying this T cell receptor beta chain. As to time point: blood 2 weeks post-SBRT. As for treatment: 15 Gy SBRT to primary tumor, nephrectomy 4 weeks later. The CDR3 covers 15 residues. The V gene's germline CDR1 is MNHEY and CDR2 SVGAGI. Trimming took 6 bases from V and 9 from J; bases not matched to a gene: 10. The data derive from a study of radiation and T cells in renal cell carcinoma. The table came from immunoSEQ multiplex PCR; TCRdb's copy has only in-frame clones and leaves some out. The sample records more than 65,000 clones, 86% being singletons. The rearrangement uses TRBV6-5 and TRBJ1-6, with 8 bases aligning to TRBD1. Sequenced material: blood, taken from a patient whose treatment included radiotherapy and nephrectomy. This clonotype was obtained from a woman aged 50 to 65 with renal cell carcinoma. The CDR3: CASSLGQGYRSPLHF. The CDR3 DNA reads as TGTGCCAGCAGCCTCGGACAGGGTTATCGTTCACCCCTCCACTTT.